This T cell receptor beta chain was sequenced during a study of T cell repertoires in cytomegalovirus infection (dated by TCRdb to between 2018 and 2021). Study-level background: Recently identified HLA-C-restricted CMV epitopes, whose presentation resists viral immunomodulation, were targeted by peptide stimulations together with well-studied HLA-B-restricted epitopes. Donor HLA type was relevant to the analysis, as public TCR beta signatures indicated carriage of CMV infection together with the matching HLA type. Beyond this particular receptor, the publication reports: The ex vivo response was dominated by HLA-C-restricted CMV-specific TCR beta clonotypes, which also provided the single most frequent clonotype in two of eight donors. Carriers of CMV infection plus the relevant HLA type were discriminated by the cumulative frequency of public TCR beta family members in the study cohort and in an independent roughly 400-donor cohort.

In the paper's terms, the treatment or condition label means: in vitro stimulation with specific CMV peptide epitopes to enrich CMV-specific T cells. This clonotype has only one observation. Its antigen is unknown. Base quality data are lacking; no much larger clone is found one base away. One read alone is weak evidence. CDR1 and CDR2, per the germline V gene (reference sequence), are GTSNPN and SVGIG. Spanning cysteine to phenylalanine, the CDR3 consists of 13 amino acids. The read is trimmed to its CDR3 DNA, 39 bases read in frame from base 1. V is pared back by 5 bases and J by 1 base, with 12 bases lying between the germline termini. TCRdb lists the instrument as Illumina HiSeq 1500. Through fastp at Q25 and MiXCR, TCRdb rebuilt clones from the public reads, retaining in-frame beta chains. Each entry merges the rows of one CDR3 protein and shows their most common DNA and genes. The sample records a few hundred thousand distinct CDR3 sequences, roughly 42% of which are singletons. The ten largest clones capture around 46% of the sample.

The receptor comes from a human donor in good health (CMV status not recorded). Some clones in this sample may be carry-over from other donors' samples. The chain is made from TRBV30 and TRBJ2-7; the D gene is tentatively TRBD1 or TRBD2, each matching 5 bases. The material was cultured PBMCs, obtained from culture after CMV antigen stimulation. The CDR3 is CAWSRGPSYEQYF. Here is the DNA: TGTGCCTGGTCTAGGGGACCGTCCTACGAGCAGTACTTC.